A selection of T cell receptor beta chains follows, all from one sample in a study of CD8 T cells in Susac syndrome. TCRdb reprocessed the immunoSEQ multiplex PCR reads via MiXCR and lists one record per CDR3 protein. The repertoire has approximately 110,000 distinct CDR3 sequences, 90% to 95% of them found once; the top ten carry 0.065% to 0.1%. Material: CD4+ T cells from PBMCs. The source of these receptors is a human donor in good health. The CDR3 runs from the conserved cysteine through the conserved F or W. The D gene is left open where the match is weak. The size field is filled for only some rows; it gives once, few, many or a size class.

D gene: TRBD2
V gene: TRBV6-5
J gene: TRBJ2-7
clone size: NA
CDR3 DNA: TGTGCCAGCAATTTGGGGGGGAGCTACGAGCAGTACTTC
CDR3 protein: CASNLGGSYEQYF

D gene: TRBD1
V gene: TRBV19
J gene: TRBJ2-3
clone size: NA
CDR3 DNA: TGTGCCAGTAGTAACACCGGGACAGGGACAGATACGCAGTATTTT
CDR3 protein: CASSNTGTGTDTQYF

D gene: TRBD1
V gene: TRBV18
J gene: TRBJ2-7
clone size: few
CDR3 DNA: TGTGCCAGCACCCGGGACAGCTACGAGCAGTACTTC
CDR3 protein: CASTRDSYEQYF

D gene: TRBD1
V gene: TRBV7-9
J gene: TRBJ2-1
clone size: NA
CDR3 DNA: TGTGCCAGCCAATCCGGGACAGGGACGTTCAATGAGCAGTTCTTC
CDR3 protein: CASQSGTGTFNEQFF

D gene: NA
V gene: TRBV2
J gene: TRBJ2-6
clone size: NA
CDR3 DNA: TGTGCCACCCAGAGGGGGGCCAACGTCCTGACTTTC
CDR3 protein: CATQRGANVLTF

D gene: NA
V gene: TRBV4-2
J gene: TRBJ2-4
clone size: NA
CDR3 DNA: TGTGCCAGCAGCCACACGGCAGGCCTAGCCAAAAACATTCAGTACTTC
CDR3 protein: CASSHTAGLAKNIQYF

D gene: NA
V gene: TRBV6-6
J gene: TRBJ2-6
clone size: NA
CDR3 DNA: TGTGCCAGCAGTTTGTCGCCTCGCTCTGGGGCCAACGTCCTGACTTTC
CDR3 protein: CASSLSPRSGANVLTF

D gene: TRBD2
V gene: TRBV6-5
J gene: TRBJ2-7
clone size: NA
CDR3 DNA: TGTGCCAGCAGTTACGGAGCGGGAGGCTTCCCCTACGAGCAGTACTTC
CDR3 protein: CASSYGAGGFPYEQYF

D gene: TRBD2
V gene: TRBV30
J gene: TRBJ2-1
clone size: NA
CDR3 DNA: TGTGCCTGGAGGGGCGTTGCGGGAGTGGCCTACAATGAGCAGTTCTTC
CDR3 protein: CAWRGVAGVAYNEQFF

D gene: TRBD1
V gene: TRBV20-1
J gene: TRBJ1-2
clone size: NA
CDR3 DNA: TGCAGTGCTAGCGCCCCGACAGGGCCAGTTCAGTATGGCTACACCTTC
CDR3 protein: CSASAPTGPVQYGYTF

D gene: NA
V gene: TRBV7-9
J gene: TRBJ1-2
clone size: NA
CDR3 DNA: TGTGCCAGCAGCCGATTAGACGGCTATGGCTACACCTTC
CDR3 protein: CASSRLDGYGYTF

D gene: NA
V gene: TRBV3-1
J gene: TRBJ1-1
clone size: NA
CDR3 DNA: TGTGCCAGCAGCCGCGCTTTACAGAACACTGAAGCTTTCTTT
CDR3 protein: CASSRALQNTEAFF

D gene: TRBD1
V gene: TRBV4-1
J gene: TRBJ2-2
clone size: NA
CDR3 DNA: TGCGCCAGCAGCCAAGCATGGACAGGATTCGGGGAGCTGTTTTTT
CDR3 protein: CASSQAWTGFGELFF

D gene: TRBD2
V gene: TRBV25-1
J gene: TRBJ2-7
clone size: few
CDR3 DNA: TGTGCCAGCGGACAGTGGAGAGCGGGAGGAGACGAGCAGTACTTC
CDR3 protein: CASGQWRAGGDEQYF

D gene: NA
V gene: TRBV14
J gene: TRBJ2-1
clone size: NA
CDR3 DNA: TGTGCCAGCAGCCAGACCGCTGGCAATGAGCAGTTCTTC
CDR3 protein: CASSQTAGNEQFF

D gene: TRBD1
V gene: TRBV3-1
J gene: TRBJ1-3
clone size: NA
CDR3 DNA: TGTGCCAGCAGCCAACCCAGGACAGGGGGAAACACCATATATTTT
CDR3 protein: CASSQPRTGGNTIYF

D gene: NA
V gene: TRBV7-8
J gene: TRBJ2-7
clone size: NA
CDR3 DNA: TGTGCCAGCAGCCCCCACTACGGCGGTTCCTACGAGCAGTACTTC
CDR3 protein: CASSPHYGGSYEQYF

D gene: NA
V gene: TRBV30
J gene: TRBJ2-5
clone size: NA
CDR3 DNA: TGTGCCTGGACGAGGGGACCTCAAGAGACCCAGTACTTC
CDR3 protein: CAWTRGPQETQYF

D gene: TRBD1
V gene: TRBV20-1
J gene: TRBJ2-3
clone size: once
CDR3 DNA: TGCAGTGCTAATGGACAGGGCAAACCAGATACGCAGTATTTT
CDR3 protein: CSANGQGKPDTQYF

D gene: NA
V gene: TRBV30
J gene: TRBJ2-4
clone size: NA
CDR3 DNA: TGTGCCTGGAACGTTCCCTTCCGGGGTCAAAACATTCAGTACTTC
CDR3 protein: CAWNVPFRGQNIQYF

D gene: NA
V gene: TRBV29-1
J gene: TRBJ1-2
clone size: once
CDR3 DNA: TGCAGCGTTGACTATGGGAGTGGCTACACCTTC
CDR3 protein: CSVDYGSGYTF

D gene: TRBD2
V gene: TRBV3-1
J gene: TRBJ2-1
clone size: NA
CDR3 DNA: TGTGCCAGCAGCCCTACGTCAAGTACTAGCGGGAGGTATGAGCAGTTCTTC
CDR3 protein: CASSPTSSTSGRYEQFF

D gene: TRBD1
V gene: TRBV20-1
J gene: TRBJ1-5
clone size: NA
CDR3 DNA: TGCAGTGCTAGAGACCCTCGACAGGGGTGGGAACAGCCCCAGCATTTT
CDR3 protein: CSARDPRQGWEQPQHF

D gene: NA
V gene: TRBV6-6
J gene: TRBJ1-1
clone size: NA
CDR3 DNA: TGTACCAGCAGTTACGAGGCGACGGCAAACACTGAAGCTTTCTTT
CDR3 protein: CTSSYEATANTEAFF

D gene: NA
V gene: TRBV6-6
J gene: TRBJ2-1
clone size: NA
CDR3 DNA: TGTGCCAGCGGCTGGGACCACTACAATGAGCAGTTCTTC
CDR3 protein: CASGWDHYNEQFF

D gene: NA
V gene: TRBV23-1
J gene: TRBJ1-3
clone size: NA
CDR3 DNA: TGCGCCAGCAGTCACGGTTGGGGACCTCCTGGAAACACCATATATTTT
CDR3 protein: CASSHGWGPPGNTIYF

D gene: TRBD2
V gene: TRBV6-1
J gene: TRBJ2-5
clone size: NA
CDR3 DNA: TGTGCCAGCAGTGTAAGACTAGCAGGAGAGACCCAGTACTTC
CDR3 protein: CASSVRLAGETQYF

D gene: NA
V gene: TRBV7-7
J gene: TRBJ1-1
clone size: NA
CDR3 DNA: TGTGCTAGCAGCTTAGCAGGAGGGCGGCCGAGGGCTGAAGCTTTCTTT
CDR3 protein: CASSLAGGRPRAEAFF

D gene: NA
V gene: TRBV5-1
J gene: TRBJ1-4
clone size: NA
CDR3 DNA: TGCGCCAGCAGCTTGGAGACAGGCGGGGAAAAACTGTTTTTT
CDR3 protein: CASSLETGGEKLFF

D gene: NA
V gene: TRBV7-9
J gene: TRBJ2-5
clone size: NA
CDR3 DNA: TGTGCCAGCAGCGGCTCCTCGGCGGGCCAAGAGACCCAGTACTTC
CDR3 protein: CASSGSSAGQETQYF

D gene: TRBD2
V gene: TRBV11-2
J gene: TRBJ2-3
clone size: NA
CDR3 DNA: TGTGCCAGCAGCCGGACTAGCGGGGCAGATACGCAGTATTTT
CDR3 protein: CASSRTSGADTQYF

D gene: NA
V gene: TRBV6-6
J gene: TRBJ2-5
clone size: NA
CDR3 DNA: TGTGCCAGCAGTTACATCGGGGGCCCTCAAGAGACCCAGTACTTC
CDR3 protein: CASSYIGGPQETQYF

D gene: NA
V gene: TRBV18
J gene: TRBJ2-3
clone size: NA
CDR3 DNA: TGTGCCAGCTCACCACCGTACGGGGAGGCAAACACAGATACGCAGTATTTT
CDR3 protein: CASSPPYGEANTDTQYF

D gene: NA
V gene: TRBV12-3/TRBV12-4
J gene: TRBJ2-3
clone size: NA
CDR3 DNA: TGTGCCAGCAGTCAAACGGGAGATACGCAGTATTTT
CDR3 protein: CASSQTGDTQYF

D gene: NA
V gene: TRBV7-9
J gene: TRBJ1-1
clone size: NA
CDR3 DNA: TGTGCCAGCAGCTTTCCAGGAAACACTGAAGCTTTCTTT
CDR3 protein: CASSFPGNTEAFF

D gene: NA
V gene: TRBV10-3
J gene: TRBJ2-3
clone size: once
CDR3 DNA: TGTGCCACCAGGCTGCCGGGAGAAGTGGGTACGCAGTATTTT
CDR3 protein: CATRLPGEVGTQYF

D gene: NA
V gene: TRBV7-2
J gene: TRBJ2-7
clone size: NA
CDR3 DNA: TGTGCCAGCAGCTTAGGTTTGGGGAGGGAGCAGTACTTC
CDR3 protein: CASSLGLGREQYF